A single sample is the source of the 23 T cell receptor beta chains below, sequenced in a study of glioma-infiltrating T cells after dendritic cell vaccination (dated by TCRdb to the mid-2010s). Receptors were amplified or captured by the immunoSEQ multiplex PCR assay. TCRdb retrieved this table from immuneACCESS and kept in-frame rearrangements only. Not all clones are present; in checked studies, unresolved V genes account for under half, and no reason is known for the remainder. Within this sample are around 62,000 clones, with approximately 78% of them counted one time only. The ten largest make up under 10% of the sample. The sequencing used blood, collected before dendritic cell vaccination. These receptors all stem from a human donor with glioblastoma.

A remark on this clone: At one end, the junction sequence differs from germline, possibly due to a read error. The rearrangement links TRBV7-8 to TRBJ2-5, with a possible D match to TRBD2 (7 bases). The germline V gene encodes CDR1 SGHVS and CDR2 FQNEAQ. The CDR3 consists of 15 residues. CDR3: CASSARRGPEETQHF. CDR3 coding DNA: TGTGCCAGCAGTGCGAGGCGGGGGCCAGAAGAGACCCAGCACTTC.

CDR3 bases: TGTGCCAGCAGTTTCGAGCAGGGGAGAAAACTGTTTTTT. Translated: CASSFEQGRKLFF. The genes are TRBV27 and TRBJ1-4; perhaps TRBD1 as D (6 bases). CDR1 is MNHEY and CDR2 is SMNVEV in the germline V gene (reference sequence). The CDR3 has 13 residues. Trimming removed 3 bases at V and 10 bases at J, with 12 bases between.

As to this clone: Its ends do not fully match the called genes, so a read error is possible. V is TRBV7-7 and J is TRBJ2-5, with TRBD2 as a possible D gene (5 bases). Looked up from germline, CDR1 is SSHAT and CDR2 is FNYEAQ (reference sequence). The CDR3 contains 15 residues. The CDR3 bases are TGTGCTAGCAGCGCAAATACCGGGATCCAAGAGACCCAGTACTTC. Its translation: CASSANTGIQETQYF.

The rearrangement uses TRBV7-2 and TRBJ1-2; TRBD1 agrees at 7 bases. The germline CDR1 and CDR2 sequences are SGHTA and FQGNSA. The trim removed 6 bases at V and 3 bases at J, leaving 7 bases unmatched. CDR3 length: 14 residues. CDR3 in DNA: TGTGCCAGCAGAAAACAGGGGTCACACTATGGCTACACCTTC. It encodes CASRKQGSHYGYTF.

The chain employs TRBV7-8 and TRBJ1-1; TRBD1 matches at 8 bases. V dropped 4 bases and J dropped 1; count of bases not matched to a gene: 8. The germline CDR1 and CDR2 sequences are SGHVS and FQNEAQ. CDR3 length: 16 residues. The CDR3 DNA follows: TGTGCCAGCAGCTCCGGTCGGACAGGGCCGAACACTGAAGCTTTCTTT. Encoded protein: CASSSGRTGPNTEAFF.

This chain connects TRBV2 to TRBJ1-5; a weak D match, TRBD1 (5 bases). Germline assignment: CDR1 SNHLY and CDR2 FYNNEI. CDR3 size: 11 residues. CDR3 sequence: CAQRGGRTQHF. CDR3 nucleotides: TGTGCTCAGCGGGGGGGACGGACCCAGCATTTT.

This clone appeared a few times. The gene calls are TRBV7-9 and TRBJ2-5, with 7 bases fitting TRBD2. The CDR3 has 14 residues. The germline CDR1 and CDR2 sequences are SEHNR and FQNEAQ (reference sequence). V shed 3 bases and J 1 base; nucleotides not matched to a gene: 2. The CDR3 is CASSFRTSQETQYF. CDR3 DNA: TGTGCCAGCAGCTTCAGGACTAGCCAAGAGACCCAGTACTTC.

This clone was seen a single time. CDR3 nucleotides: TGTGCCAGCAGCTTTGAGTCCGCAGGGGGCTACGAGCAGTACTTC. It encodes CASSFESAGGYEQYF. This chain uses TRBV7-8 with TRBJ2-7; the match to TRBD1 covers 7 bases. The CDR3 is 15 residues long. The V segment lost 3 bases and the J segment 3 bases; nucleotides outside the gene matches: 8. From germline, CDR1 is SGHVS and CDR2 FQNEAQ.

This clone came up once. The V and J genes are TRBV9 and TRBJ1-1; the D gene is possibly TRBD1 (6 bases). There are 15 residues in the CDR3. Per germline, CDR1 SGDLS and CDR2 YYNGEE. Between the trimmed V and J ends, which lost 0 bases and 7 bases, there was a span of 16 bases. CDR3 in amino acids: CASSVVIGTPDEAFF. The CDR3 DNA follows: TGTGCCAGCAGCGTAGTAATCGGGACACCCGATGAAGCTTTCTTT. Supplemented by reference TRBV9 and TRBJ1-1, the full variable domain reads DSGVTQTPKHLITATGQRVTLRCSPRSGDLSVYWYQQSLDQGLQFLIQYYNGEERAKGNILERFSAQQFPDLHSELNLSSLELGDSALYFCASSVVIGTPDEAFFGQGTRLTVV.

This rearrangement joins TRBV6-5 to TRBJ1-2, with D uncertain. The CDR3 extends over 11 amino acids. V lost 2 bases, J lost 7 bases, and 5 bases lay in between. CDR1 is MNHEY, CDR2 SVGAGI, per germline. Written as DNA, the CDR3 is TGTGCCAGCAGTTACCCCTCTGGCTACACCTTC. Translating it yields CASSYPSGYTF.

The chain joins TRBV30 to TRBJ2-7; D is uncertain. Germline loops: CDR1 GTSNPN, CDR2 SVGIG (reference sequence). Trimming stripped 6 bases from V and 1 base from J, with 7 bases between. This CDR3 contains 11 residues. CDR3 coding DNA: TGTGCCTGTTCCTCTTCCTACGAGCAGTACTTC. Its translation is CACSSSYEQYF.

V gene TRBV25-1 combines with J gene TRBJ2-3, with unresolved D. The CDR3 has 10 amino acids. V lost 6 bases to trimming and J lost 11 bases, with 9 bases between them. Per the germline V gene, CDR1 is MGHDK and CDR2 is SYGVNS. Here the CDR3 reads CASSGPRQYF. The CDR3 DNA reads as TGTGCCAGCAGCGGTCCTAGGCAGTATTTT. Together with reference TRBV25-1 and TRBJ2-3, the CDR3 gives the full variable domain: EADIYQTPRYLVIGTGKKITLECSQTMGHDKMYWYQQDPGMELHLIHYSYGVNSTEKGDLSSESTVSRIRTEHFPLTLESARPSHTSQYLCASSGPRQYFGPGTRLTVL.

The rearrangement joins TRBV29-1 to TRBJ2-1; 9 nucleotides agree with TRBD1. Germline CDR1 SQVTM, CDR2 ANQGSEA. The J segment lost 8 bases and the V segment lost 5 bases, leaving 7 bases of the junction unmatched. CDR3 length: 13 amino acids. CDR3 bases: TGCAGCGTTATTCCGGGACAGGGATATGAGCAGTTCTTC. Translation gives CSVIPGQGYEQFF.

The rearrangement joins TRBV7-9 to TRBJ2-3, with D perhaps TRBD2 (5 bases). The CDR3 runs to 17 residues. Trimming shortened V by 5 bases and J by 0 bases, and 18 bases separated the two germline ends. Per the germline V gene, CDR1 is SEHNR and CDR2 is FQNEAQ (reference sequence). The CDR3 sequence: CASSRPRLAHSTDTQYF. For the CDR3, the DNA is TGTGCCAGCAGCCGACCTAGGCTAGCTCATAGCACAGATACGCAGTATTTT.

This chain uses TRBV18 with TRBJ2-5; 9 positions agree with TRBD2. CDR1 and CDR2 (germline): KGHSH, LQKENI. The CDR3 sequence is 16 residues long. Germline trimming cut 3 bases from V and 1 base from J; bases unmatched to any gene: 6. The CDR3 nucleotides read TGTGCCAGCTCACCCGGTGTAGCGGGGGCCCAAGAGACCCAGTACTTC. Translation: CASSPGVAGAQETQYF.

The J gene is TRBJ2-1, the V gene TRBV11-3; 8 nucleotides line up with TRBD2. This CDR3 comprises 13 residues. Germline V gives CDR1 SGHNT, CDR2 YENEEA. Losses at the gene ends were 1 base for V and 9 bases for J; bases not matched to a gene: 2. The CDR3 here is CASSLGLAGEQFF. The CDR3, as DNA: TGTGCCAGCAGCTTAGGGCTAGCGGGTGAGCAGTTCTTC.

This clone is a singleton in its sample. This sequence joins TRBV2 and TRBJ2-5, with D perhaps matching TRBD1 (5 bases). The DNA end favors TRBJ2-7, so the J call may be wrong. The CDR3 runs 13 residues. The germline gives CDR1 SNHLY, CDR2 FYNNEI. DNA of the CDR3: TGTGCCAGCAGCGAAAGGGGTACCTACGAGCAGTACTTC. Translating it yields CASSERGTYEQYF.

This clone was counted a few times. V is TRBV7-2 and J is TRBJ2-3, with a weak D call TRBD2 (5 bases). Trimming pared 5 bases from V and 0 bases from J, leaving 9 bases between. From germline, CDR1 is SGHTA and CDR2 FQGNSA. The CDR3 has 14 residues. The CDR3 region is CASSLRTSTDTQYF. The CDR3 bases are TGTGCCAGCAGCCTTCGGACTAGCACAGATACGCAGTATTTT. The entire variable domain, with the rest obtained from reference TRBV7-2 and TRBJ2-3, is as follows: GAGVSQSPSNKVTEKGKDVELRCDPISGHTALYWYRQSLGQGLEFLIYFQGNSAPDKSGLPSDRFSAERTGGSVSTLTIQRTQQEDSAVYLCASSLRTSTDTQYFGPGTRLTVL.

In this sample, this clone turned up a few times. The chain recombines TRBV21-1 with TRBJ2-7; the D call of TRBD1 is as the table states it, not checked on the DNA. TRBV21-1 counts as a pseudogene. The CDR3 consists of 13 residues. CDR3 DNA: TGTGCCAGCAGTATCCTGGGCCAATACGAGCAGTACTTC. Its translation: CASSILGQYEQYF.

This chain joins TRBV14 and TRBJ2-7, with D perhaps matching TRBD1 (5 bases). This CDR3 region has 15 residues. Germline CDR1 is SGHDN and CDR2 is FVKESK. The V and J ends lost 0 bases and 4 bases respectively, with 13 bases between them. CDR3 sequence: CASSQDAGRGYEQYF. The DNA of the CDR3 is TGTGCCAGCAGCCAAGACGCAGGGCGTGGGTACGAGCAGTACTTC. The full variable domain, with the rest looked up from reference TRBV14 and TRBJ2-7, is EAGVTQFPSHSVIEKGQTVTLRCDPISGHDNLYWYRRVMGKEIKFLLHFVKESKQDESGMPNNRFLAERTGGTYSTLKVQPAELEDSGVYFCASSQDAGRGYEQYFGPGTRLTVT.

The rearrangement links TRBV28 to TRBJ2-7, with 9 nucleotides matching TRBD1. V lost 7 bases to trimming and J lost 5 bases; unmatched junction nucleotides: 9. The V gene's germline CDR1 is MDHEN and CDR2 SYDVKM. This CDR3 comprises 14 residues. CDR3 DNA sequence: TGTGCCAGCATCGGACAGGGGCTCGTCCACGAGCAGTACTTC. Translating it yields CASIGQGLVHEQYF.

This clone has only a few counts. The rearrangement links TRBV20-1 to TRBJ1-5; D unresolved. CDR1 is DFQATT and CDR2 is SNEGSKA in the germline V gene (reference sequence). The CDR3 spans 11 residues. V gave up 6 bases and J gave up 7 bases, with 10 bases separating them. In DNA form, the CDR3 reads TGCAGTGCGGCCCGAGGGCAGCCCCAGCATTTT. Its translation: CSAARGQPQHF.

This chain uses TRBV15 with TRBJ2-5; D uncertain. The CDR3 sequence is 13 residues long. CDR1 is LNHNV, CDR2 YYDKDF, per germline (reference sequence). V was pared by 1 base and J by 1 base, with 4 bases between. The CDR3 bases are TGTGCCACCAGCAGAGCCCTCCAAGAGACCCAGTACTTC. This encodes CATSRALQETQYF.